A single sample is the source of the 10 T cell receptor beta chains below, sequenced in a study of OX40 agonist ivuxolimab in advanced cancers. Profiled with immunoSEQ multiplex PCR; TCRdb holds only in-frame clones, not every one. The table shows roughly 20,000 clones, with approximately 85% occurring only once. Sample: CD4+ or CD8+ T cells sorted from blood, taken in a trial of the OX40 agonist ivuxolimab. The receptors were sampled from an adult with an advanced solid tumor such as melanoma, head and neck, liver or kidney cancer.

V usage is TRBV7-9 and J usage is TRBJ2-1; 8 nucleotides agree with TRBD1. From germline, CDR1 is SEHNR and CDR2 FQNEAQ (reference sequence). The CDR3 is made up of 16 amino acids. V trimming: 5 bases; J trimming: 0 bases; junction bases outside the gene matches: 6. The CDR3 DNA is TGTGCCAGCAGCGGGTACAGGGGGAGCTCCTACAATGAGCAGTTCTTC. It encodes CASSGYRGSSYNEQFF.

The CDR3 protein is CASRGALATNEKLFF. As DNA, the CDR3 is TGCGCCAGCAGAGGGGCACTTGCAACTAATGAAAAACTGTTTTTT. The gene calls are TRBV4-1 and TRBJ1-4; D may be TRBD1 (5 bases). This CDR3 is 15 amino acids long. Germline loops: CDR1 MGHRA, CDR2 YSYEKL. The V end lost 6 bases, the J end lost 0 bases, and 11 bases lay between the germline ends.

The V gene is TRBV7-9, the J gene TRBJ2-3; TRBD2 agrees at 10 bases. The ends lost 2 bases at V and 2 bases at J; junction bases unmatched: 10. From germline, CDR1 is SEHNR and CDR2 FQNEAQ (reference sequence). The CDR3 is 18 residues long. The chain's CDR3 is CASSLIAGGPPYTDTQYF. CDR3 in DNA: TGTGCCAGCAGCTTAATAGCGGGGGGTCCTCCTTACACAGATACGCAGTATTTT. Combining the CDR3 with reference TRBV7-9 and TRBJ2-3 gives the whole variable domain DTGVSQNPRHKITKRGQNVTFRCDPISEHNRLYWYRQTLGQGPEFLTYFQNEAQLEKSRLLSDRFSAERPKGSFSTLEIQRTEQGDSAMYLCASSLIAGGPPYTDTQYFGPGTRLTVL.

This chain connects TRBV4-1 to TRBJ2-3; maybe TRBD2 (5 bases). V lost 3 bases to trimming and J lost 2 bases, with 9 bases between them. Germline V gene data show CDR1 as MGHRA and CDR2 as YSYEKL. The CDR3 totals 14 residues. Written as DNA, the CDR3 is TGCGCCAGCAGCCATAACGGGGACACAGATACGCAGTATTTT. It yields the protein CASSHNGDTDTQYF.

This clone showed up just once. CDR3 sequence: CASSLLGDYGYTF. The CDR3 region has the DNA TGTGCCAGCAGCTTATTGGGGGACTATGGCTACACCTTC. J is TRBJ1-2 and V is TRBV5-6; possible D gene TRBD1, 5 bases. Between the trimmed V and J ends, which lost 2 bases and 3 bases, there was a span of 8 bases. In germline, CDR1 is SGHDT, CDR2 YYEEEE. CDR3 length: 13 residues.

This sequence joins TRBV6-5 and TRBJ1-2; no clear D gene. V shed 4 bases and J shed 7 bases, with 13 bases lying between them. The CDR3 consists of 13 residues. Germline loops: CDR1 MNHEY, CDR2 SVGAGI. CDR3 DNA sequence: TGTGCCAGCAGTTGGATTGAGGGATCTGGCTACACCTTC. Its protein is CASSWIEGSGYTF.

This chain joins TRBV4-2 and TRBJ1-2; a possible D gene is TRBD1 (6 bases). CDR3 length equals 15 residues. Trimming took 0 bases from V and 2 from J, leaving 10 bases between them. CDR1 and CDR2 from the germline V gene are LGHNA and YNFKEQ. The CDR3 spells CASSQDLRGNYGYTF. As DNA, the CDR3 is TGTGCCAGCAGCCAAGATTTAAGGGGGAACTATGGCTACACCTTC.

The chain combines TRBV11-3 with TRBJ1-1; weak D call: TRBD1 (5 bases). The germline V and J ends were trimmed by 5 bases and 1 base, with 17 bases remaining between them. The CDR3 has 16 amino acids. The germline gives CDR1 SGHNT, CDR2 YENEEA. CDR3 sequence reads: CASSRIGGGWNTEAFF. The CDR3 DNA reads as TGTGCCAGCAGCCGGATTGGGGGGGGTTGGAACACTGAAGCTTTCTTT.

The V gene is TRBV6-5, the J gene TRBJ2-7; no clear D gene. Germline V gene sequence: CDR1 MNHEY, CDR2 SVGAGI. This CDR3 spans 14 amino acids. V was cut by 7 bases and J by 5 bases, with 18 bases left in between. CDR3 coding DNA: TGTGCCAGCACCCCCTTTTCTAGGGTCCACGAGCAGTACTTC. Translated: CASTPFSRVHEQYF.

The chain combines TRBV27 with TRBJ2-3; D possibly corresponds to TRBD1 (6 bases). The CDR3 extends over 16 amino acids. V was pared by 1 base and J by 2 bases, with 13 bases between. Germline lookup yields CDR1 MNHEY and CDR2 SMNVEV (reference sequence). The CDR3 nucleotides read TGTGCCAGCAGTTTATACCTTGGACAGTCCACAGATACGCAGTATTTT. Its protein is CASSLYLGQSTDTQYF.